This TCR beta chain was profiled in a study of beta chain features in type 1 diabetes. The V end lost 4 bases, the J end lost 3 bases, and 13 bases lay between the germline ends. Per germline, CDR1 SGHAT and CDR2 FQNNGV. This CDR3 comprises 14 residues. Findings and limits, study-wide: Type 1 diabetes patients had moderately but significantly shorter TCRB CDR3s in all four CD4+ subsets.

Comments on this clone: Its antigen is currently unknown.

Sequencing targeted expressed TCRB transcripts, as all isolated RNA had been reverse transcribed. Profiling relied on immunoSEQ multiplex PCR, and the TCRdb table lists in-frame clones only, not all of them. The data contain about 700,000 clones, 13% of them singletons. The J gene is TRBJ2-7, the V gene TRBV11-2; perhaps TRBD2 as D (5 bases). The source of this sequence is a man aged 18 to 29 with type 1 diabetes. Sequenced sample: naive CD4+ T cells from blood. CDR3 coding DNA: TGTGCCAGCAGCTCGACACGGAGGTACTACGAGCAGTACTTC. Translating gives CASSSTRRYYEQYF.